A single sample gave rise to the 12 T cell receptor beta chains below, sequenced in a study of Ad26.COV2.S vaccination and SARS-CoV-2 variants. The assay was immunoSEQ multiplex PCR, and TCRdb's table has in-frame clones only and misses some. The sample lists 360,000 or so clones; about nine tenths were seen once. Treatment meaning: some 20 received Ad26.COV2.S at low or high dose, single or two shots; about 5 received placebo; per-sample allocation not given. Vaccine and placebo recipients were sampled on day 63 after the first injection. The sequenced sample was peripheral blood, obtained in a trial of Ad26.COV2.S vaccine versus placebo. Receptor source: a person aged 18-65 years who received the Ad26.COV2.S COVID-19 vaccine or a placebo.

The rearrangement joins TRBV13 to TRBJ2-2; D remains unclear. The CDR3 length is 14 residues. Germline-derived CDR1 and CDR2 are PRHDT and FYEKMQ (reference sequence). Trimming took 1 base from V and 6 from J, leaving 9 bases between them. In nucleotides, the CDR3 is TGTGCCAGCAGCTTAGCGGCAGTCCCCGGGGAGCTGTTTTTT. Protein product: CASSLAAVPGELFF. The whole variable domain, filled in from reference TRBV13 and TRBJ2-2, reads AAGVIQSPRHLIKEKRETATLKCYPIPRHDTVYWYQQGPGQDPQFLISFYEKMQSDKGSIPDRFSAQQFSDYHSELNMSSLELGDSALYFCASSLAAVPGELFFGEGSRLTVL.

The V call is TRBV19, the J call TRBJ1-6; D is uncertain. The CDR3 sequence is 14 residues long. The V and J ends lost 3 bases and 11 bases respectively, with 14 bases between them. CDR1 and CDR2 from the germline V gene are LNHDA and SQIVND (reference sequence). CDR3 DNA: TGTGCCAGTAGTATTCCGGACGGTACGACACCCCTCCACTTT. It is translated as CASSIPDGTTPLHF.

The chain has TRBV19 and TRBJ1-6, with 7 bases lining up with TRBD1. The junction had 10 bases not matched to a gene; V was cut back by 7 bases and J by 7 bases. Germline V gene sequence: CDR1 LNHDA, CDR2 SQIVND (reference sequence). The length of the CDR3 is 15 residues. The CDR3 sequence is CASTTRQGDNSPLHF. In DNA, the CDR3 is TGTGCCAGTACCACGAGACAGGGAGACAATTCACCCCTCCACTTT.

This chain links TRBV5-6 with TRBJ2-3; possible D gene TRBD1, 6 bases. This CDR3 is 16 amino acids long. Germline V lookup: CDR1 SGHDT, CDR2 YYEEEE. V was cut by 0 bases and J by 2 bases, with 13 bases left in between. DNA of the CDR3: TGTGCCAGCAGCTTGGGCCTAGGGGGTAACACAGATACGCAGTATTTT. Its protein product is CASSLGLGGNTDTQYF.

The chain combines TRBV11-2 with TRBJ1-4; possible D gene TRBD1, 6 bases. Germline CDR1 and CDR2: SGHAT and FQNNGV. The CDR3 consists of 12 residues. The V gene lost 5 bases and the J gene lost 7 bases, with 8 bases spanning the gap. CDR3 in DNA: TGTGCCAGCAGCGGAGGGGGTGAAAAACTGTTTTTT. Its protein is CASSGGGEKLFF.

This clone was detected once. J is TRBJ1-1 and V is TRBV29-1; D may be TRBD1 (5 bases). V was trimmed by 7 bases and J by 6 bases, leaving 15 bases between them. Germline assignment: CDR1 SQVTM and CDR2 ANQGSEA. The CDR3 is 12 amino acids. The CDR3 sequence: CSALSLTAEAFF. The DNA of the CDR3 is TGCAGCGCTCTTTCTTTGACAGCTGAAGCTTTCTTT.

The V gene is TRBV30, the J gene TRBJ1-1; 10 nucleotides match TRBD1. The V gene end was trimmed by 5 bases and the J gene end by 4 bases; junction bases not matched to a gene: 7. The germline V gene encodes CDR1 GTSNPN and CDR2 SVGIG (reference sequence). CDR3 length: 14 amino acids. CDR3 sequence: CAWRRDRGGTEAFF. DNA for the CDR3: TGTGCCTGGCGACGGGACAGGGGAGGCACTGAAGCTTTCTTT.

The V gene is TRBV4-3, the J gene TRBJ1-1, with a possible D match to TRBD1 (5 bases). CDR3 length: 17 amino acids. Trimming left V 6 bases short and J 3 bases short, with 23 bases between. Per germline, CDR1 LGHNA and CDR2 YSLEER. Here the CDR3 reads CASRGQKGTSWDTEAFF. The DNA for the CDR3 is TGCGCCAGCAGGGGTCAAAAAGGGACCTCGTGGGACACTGAAGCTTTCTTT.

The chain's CDR3 is CASSPGGRAGYTF. The CDR3 DNA sequence: TGTGCCAGCAGCCCTGGAGGAAGGGCTGGCTACACCTTC. V and J are TRBV5-6 and TRBJ1-2; no clear D. CDR1 and CDR2 from the germline V gene are SGHDT and YYEEEE. The CDR3 contains 13 residues. V lost 4 bases, J lost 7 bases, and 14 bases lay in between.

On this clone: Other nucleotide sequences in the sample specify the same CDR3. The J gene is TRBJ2-1, the V gene TRBV7-9; D remains unclear. The CDR3 totals 11 residues. Germline V gene sequence: CDR1 SEHNR, CDR2 FQNEAQ (reference sequence). Trimming cost V 3 bases and J 10 bases, with 7 bases left between them. The CDR3 DNA reads as TGTGCCAGCAGCTTCGGTGGGGAGCAGTTCTTC. Protein product: CASSFGGEQFF.

The chain links TRBV20-1 to TRBJ1-6; D is unclear. CDR3 length: 14 amino acids. Per germline, CDR1 DFQATT and CDR2 SNEGSKA (reference sequence). V lost 3 bases, J lost 9 bases, and 15 bases lay in between. The CDR3 sequence: CSASSARSSSPLHF. For the CDR3, the DNA is TGCAGTGCTAGTTCTGCCAGAAGCTCTTCACCCCTCCACTTT.

The chain carries TRBV27 and TRBJ2-1, with 9 bases that match TRBD1. Per the germline V gene, CDR1 is MNHEY and CDR2 is SMNVEV (reference sequence). The trim removed 7 bases at V and 9 bases at J, leaving 28 bases unmatched. This CDR3 has 20 amino acids. In DNA, the CDR3 is TGTGCCAGCACATCGGGGGACAGGGCCGTGATCCCGGGCGTCCGGGCTGAGCAGTTCTTC. It is translated as CASTSGDRAVIPGVRAEQFF.